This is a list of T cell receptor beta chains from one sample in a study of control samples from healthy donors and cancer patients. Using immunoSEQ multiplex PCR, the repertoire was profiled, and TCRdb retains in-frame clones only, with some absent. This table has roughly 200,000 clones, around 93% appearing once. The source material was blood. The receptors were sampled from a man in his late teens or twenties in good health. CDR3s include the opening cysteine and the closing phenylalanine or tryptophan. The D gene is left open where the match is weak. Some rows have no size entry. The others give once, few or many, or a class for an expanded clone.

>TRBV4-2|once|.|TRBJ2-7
TGTGCCAGCAGCCAAGATGGGGGGTACGAGCAGTACTTC
CASSQDGGYEQYF
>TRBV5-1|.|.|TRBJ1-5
TGCGCCAGCAGCTTGTCCCCGGACAATCAGCCCCAGCATTTT
CASSLSPDNQPQHF
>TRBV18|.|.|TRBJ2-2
TGTGCCAGCTCACCAAGTACCAATAGAGATTCCGGGGAGCTGTTTTTT
CASSPSTNRDSGELFF
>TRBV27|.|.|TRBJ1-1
TGTGCCAGCAGCCCCTTGTTCGACGCTGAAGCTTTCTTT
CASSPLFDAEAFF
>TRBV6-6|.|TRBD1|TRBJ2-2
TGTGCCAGCAGTGGATCCGGGACAGAGTCGTACGGGGAGCTGTTTTTT
CASSGSGTESYGELFF
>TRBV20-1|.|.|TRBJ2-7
TGCAGTGCTCCTGCGGGGTACGAGCAGTACTTC
CSAPAGYEQYF
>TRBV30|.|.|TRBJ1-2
TGTGCCTGGAGTAGAAGCGGACAGTTATATTATGGCTACACCTTC
CAWSRSGQLYYGYTF
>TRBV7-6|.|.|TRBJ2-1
TGTGCCAGCAGCTTAGGAGAGGGGTACAATGAGCAGTTCTTC
CASSLGEGYNEQFF
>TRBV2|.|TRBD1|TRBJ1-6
TGTGCCAGCAGTGAGTGGGCAGGGGGTCAACCACCCCTCCACTTT
CASSEWAGGQPPLHF
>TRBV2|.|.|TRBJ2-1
TGTGCCAGCAGGGACTTAAGGGGCTCCTACAATGAGCAGTTCTTC
CASRDLRGSYNEQFF
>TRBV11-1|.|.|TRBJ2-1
TGTGCCAGCAGCTTCACCCTACAGGCTTACAATGAGCAGTTCTTC
CASSFTLQAYNEQFF
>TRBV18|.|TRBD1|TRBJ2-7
TGTGCCAGCTCACCACCGGGACAGGTCCTCTCCTACGAGCAGTACTTC
CASSPPGQVLSYEQYF
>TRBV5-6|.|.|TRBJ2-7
TGTGCCAGCAGCTTGCCCGGGGGGCAGTACGAGCAGTACTTC
CASSLPGGQYEQYF
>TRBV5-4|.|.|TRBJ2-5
TGTGCCAGCAGCGGAGCGGGTACCGAAGAGACCCAGTACTTC
CASSGAGTEETQYF
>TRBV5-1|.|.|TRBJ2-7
TGCGCCAGCAGCGTACGAGCCGGATCCCACTACGAGCAGTACTTC
CASSVRAGSHYEQYF
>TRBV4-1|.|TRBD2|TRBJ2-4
TGCGCCAGCAGCCTGGGACTAGCGGGGGGGAACCTAGCCAAAAACATTCAGTACTTC
CASSLGLAGGNLAKNIQYF
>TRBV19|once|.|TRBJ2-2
TGTGCCAGTAGTCACGGTGTATCACCCGGGGAGCTGTTTTTT
CASSHGVSPGELFF
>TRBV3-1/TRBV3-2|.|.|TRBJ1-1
TGTGCCAGCAGCCTATTTGCGGACCGTGGGACTGAAGCTTTCTTT
CASSLFADRGTEAFF
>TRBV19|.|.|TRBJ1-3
TGTGCCAGTAGTATATCATTAACGGATGGAAACACCATATATTTT
CASSISLTDGNTIYF
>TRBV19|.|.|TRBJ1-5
TGTGCCAGTAGTAGTCTGGGACATCACCAACTGGGGGCCGTAACAACGGGGGGCAATCAGCCCCAGCATTTT
CASSSLGHHQLGAVTTGGNQPQHF
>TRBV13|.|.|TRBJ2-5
TGTGCCAGCAGCTTCCCGTGGACGAAAGAGACCCAGTACTTC
CASSFPWTKETQYF
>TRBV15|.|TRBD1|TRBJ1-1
TGTGCCACCAGCAGAGAGAGGACAGGGGGCGGGTATGGGACTGAAGCTTTCTTT
CATSRERTGGGYGTEAFF
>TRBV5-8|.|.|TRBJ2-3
TGTGCCACCAGGCCCAGGGTGAGAGATACGCAGTATTTT
CATRPRVRDTQYF
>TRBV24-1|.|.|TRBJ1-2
TGTGCCACCAGTGAGCCCGGGATGGACTATGGCTACACCTTC
CATSEPGMDYGYTF
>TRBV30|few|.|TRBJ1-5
TGTGCCTGGAGTGTACAGGGAAAGGGCAATCAGCCCCAGCATTTT
CAWSVQGKGNQPQHF
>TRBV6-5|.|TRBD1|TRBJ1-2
TGTGCCAGCAGTCCCGGGGACAGAGGGTGGTATGGCTACACCTTC
CASSPGDRGWYGYTF
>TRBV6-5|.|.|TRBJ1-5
TGTGCCAGCAGTTACAGTGTCGGACATCAGCCCCAGCATTTT
CASSYSVGHQPQHF
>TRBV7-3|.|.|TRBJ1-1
TGTGCCAGCAGCTTAGACGGTGGCCTCATGAACACTGAAGCTTTCTTT
CASSLDGGLMNTEAFF
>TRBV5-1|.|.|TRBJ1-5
TGCGCCAGCAGCGAAAGTGGGGGCAATCAGCCCCAGCATTTT
CASSESGGNQPQHF
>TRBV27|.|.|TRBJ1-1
TGTGCCAGCAGTTTTTTGTCGGGGAACACTGAAGCTTTCTTT
CASSFLSGNTEAFF
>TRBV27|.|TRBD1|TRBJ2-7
TGTGCCAGCAGTCTTTACAGGGGCTACGAGCAGTACTTC
CASSLYRGYEQYF
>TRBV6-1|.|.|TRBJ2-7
TGTGCCAGCAGTGAAGGGGACCGACCGGATGAGCAGTACTTC
CASSEGDRPDEQYF
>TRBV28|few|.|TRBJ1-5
TGTGCCAGCAGTCTCAGGGGAATCAATCAGCCCCAGCATTTT
CASSLRGINQPQHF
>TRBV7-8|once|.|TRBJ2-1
TGTGCCAGCAGCCTGGGTAGCGTCGGCGGTGAGCAGTTCTTC
CASSLGSVGGEQFF
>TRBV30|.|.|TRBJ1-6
TGTGCCTGGAGTGCAGGGATGGGCTCACCCCTCCACTTT
CAWSAGMGSPLHF
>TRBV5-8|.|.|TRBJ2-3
TGTGCCAGCATAATTCAGGGACGGGGACCCGATACGCAGTATTTT
CASIIQGRGPDTQYF
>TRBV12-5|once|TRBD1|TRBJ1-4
TGTGCTAGTGGTTTAGGGGGCGAAAAACTGTTTTTT
CASGLGGEKLFF
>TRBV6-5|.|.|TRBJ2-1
TGTGCCAGCAGTAATGATTGGTCCGACAATGAGCAGTTCTTC
CASSNDWSDNEQFF
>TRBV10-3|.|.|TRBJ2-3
TGTGCCACGACAGGGGAGGGAGATACGCAGTATTTT
CATTGEGDTQYF
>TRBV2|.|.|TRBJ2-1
TGTGCCAGCAGAGGCGGGGGCCAACAACGGCAGTTCTTC
CASRGGGQQRQFF
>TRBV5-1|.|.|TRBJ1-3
TGCGCCAGCAGCTTGGGCGCTCCGTCTGGAAACACCATATATTTT
CASSLGAPSGNTIYF
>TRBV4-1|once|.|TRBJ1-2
TGCGCCAGCAGCCAAGTCGGTCAAGCAGTCTATGGCTACACCTTC
CASSQVGQAVYGYTF
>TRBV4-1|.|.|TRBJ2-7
TGCGCCAGCAGCCAAGACGGGAGAGCGAACTACGAGCAGTACTTC
CASSQDGRANYEQYF
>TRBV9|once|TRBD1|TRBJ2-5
TGTGCCAGCAGCCCCCTAGGGGGCCCCGAGACCCAGTACTTC
CASSPLGGPETQYF
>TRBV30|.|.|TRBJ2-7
TGTGCCTGGAGTGTGCAGAACACCTACGAGCAGTACTTC
CAWSVQNTYEQYF
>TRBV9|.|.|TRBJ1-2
TGTGCCAGCAGCTCTCAACTCTCCGGGACGCAAGATTATGGCTACACCTTC
CASSSQLSGTQDYGYTF
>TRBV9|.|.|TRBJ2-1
TGTGCCAGCAGCGCCCCGGGGGGCCGATACAATGAGCAGTTCTTC
CASSAPGGRYNEQFF
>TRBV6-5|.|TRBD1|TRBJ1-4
TGTGCCAGCAGCCAGGGGGGCGGTAATGAAAAACTGTTTTTT
CASSQGGGNEKLFF
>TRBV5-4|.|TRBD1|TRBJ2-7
TGTGCCAGCAGCTCCCGGGACAGGGGCGACGAGCAGTACTTC
CASSSRDRGDEQYF
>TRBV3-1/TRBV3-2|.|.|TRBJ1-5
TGTGCCAGCAGCCAAGACCACGGTAGCAATCAGCCCCAGCATTTT
CASSQDHGSNQPQHF
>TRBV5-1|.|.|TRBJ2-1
TGCGCCAGCAGCCCTCGACTCCTGAGCTCCTACAATGAGCAGTTCTTC
CASSPRLLSSYNEQFF
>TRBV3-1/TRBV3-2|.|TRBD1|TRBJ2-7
TGTGCCAGCCGGGACAGTACTTTTTACGAGCAGTACTTC
CASRDSTFYEQYF
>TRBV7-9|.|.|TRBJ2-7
TGTGCCAGCAGCCCCGGGGTTCGGAGCTCCTACGAGCAGTACTTC
CASSPGVRSSYEQYF
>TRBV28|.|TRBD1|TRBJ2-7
TGTGCCAGCTGCTACCGACAGGGAACCTACGAGCAGTACTTC
CASCYRQGTYEQYF
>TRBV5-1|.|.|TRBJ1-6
TGCGCCAGCAGCTTGCAGTTCGGGAATTCACCCCTCCACTTT
CASSLQFGNSPLHF
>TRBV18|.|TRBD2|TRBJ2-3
TGTGCCAGCTCCCGTGGGACTAACCCAAGCACAGATACGCAGTATTTT
CASSRGTNPSTDTQYF
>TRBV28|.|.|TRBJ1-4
TGTGCCAGCAGCTTACCCCAGGGGTTAGGAGAAAAACTGTTTTTT
CASSLPQGLGEKLFF